These T cell receptor beta chains were read from a single sample in a study of blood T cells in healthy people across ages. TCRdb reprocessed the 5' RACE reads with MiXCR, giving one entry per CDR3 protein. The sample records 750,000 or so distinct CDR3 sequences, about 25% being singletons. The same sample was also studied in work on T cells of mothers and their children.

Sample: blood. The receptor source for this set is a boy younger than 18 in good health. The CDR3 runs from the conserved cysteine through the conserved F or W. The order of the fields is clone size, CDR3 length, V gene, J gene, D gene, CDR3 protein, CDR3 DNA. The D gene is left open where the match is weak. Clone size is shown for a subset of rows, as once, few, many or a class of expanded clone.

abundance: NA
len: 15
v_gene: TRBV4-1
j_gene: TRBJ2-7
d_gene: NA
CDR3aa: CASSQGGGCTYEQYF
CDR3nt: TGCGCCAGCAGCCAAGGAGGAGGATGCACCTACGAGCAGTACTTC

abundance: NA
len: 15
v_gene: TRBV4-1
j_gene: TRBJ2-7
d_gene: TRBD2
CDR3aa: CASSQGLAGHYEQYF
CDR3nt: TGCGCCAGCAGCCAAGGCCTAGCGGGGCACTACGAGCAGTACTTC

abundance: few
len: 12
v_gene: TRBV29-1
j_gene: TRBJ1-2
d_gene: NA
CDR3aa: CSVAGRNYGYTF
CDR3nt: TGCAGCGTTGCTGGACGGAACTATGGCTACACCTTC

abundance: NA
len: 16
v_gene: TRBV4-1
j_gene: TRBJ2-5
d_gene: NA
CDR3aa: CASSQALGRDQETQYF
CDR3nt: TGCGCCAGCAGCCAAGCTTTGGGACGGGACCAAGAGACCCAGTACTTC

abundance: once
len: 15
v_gene: TRBV6-2/TRBV6-3
j_gene: TRBJ2-5
d_gene: TRBD2
CDR3aa: CASSYLTSGGETQYF
CDR3nt: TGTGCCAGCAGTTACCTGACTAGCGGGGGTGAGACCCAGTACTTC

abundance: few
len: 13
v_gene: TRBV29-1
j_gene: TRBJ2-1
d_gene: NA
CDR3aa: CSVAARSYNEQFF
CDR3nt: TGCAGCGTTGCGGCTAGGTCGTACAATGAGCAGTTCTTC

abundance: NA
len: 17
v_gene: TRBV21-1
j_gene: TRBJ2-7
d_gene: NA
CDR3aa: CAGRTGTSGRGGYEQYF
CDR3nt: TGTGCCGGCAGAACCGGGACTAGCGGGAGGGGGGGCTACGAGCAGTACTTC

abundance: NA
len: 14
v_gene: TRBV10-3
j_gene: TRBJ1-2
d_gene: NA
CDR3aa: CAINLRDSEESYTF
CDR3nt: TGTGCCATCAATTTGCGGGATTCGGAGGAGAGCTACACCTTC

abundance: NA
len: 14
v_gene: TRBV11-2
j_gene: TRBJ2-1
d_gene: TRBD1
CDR3aa: CASVGAGGYNEQFF
CDR3nt: TGTGCCAGCGTTGGGGCAGGGGGCTACAATGAGCAGTTCTTC

abundance: few
len: 13
v_gene: TRBV27
j_gene: TRBJ2-7
d_gene: NA
CDR3aa: CASSFGRGNEQYF
CDR3nt: TGTGCCAGCAGTTTCGGCAGGGGAAACGAGCAGTACTTC

abundance: few
len: 16
v_gene: TRBV5-1
j_gene: TRBJ2-5
d_gene: TRBD2
CDR3aa: CASSTTSGSVEETQYF
CDR3nt: TGCGCCAGCAGCACGACTAGCGGGAGTGTAGAAGAGACCCAGTACTTC

abundance: few
len: 14
v_gene: TRBV12-3/TRBV12-4
j_gene: TRBJ1-3
d_gene: NA
CDR3aa: CASSRWMSGNTIYF
CDR3nt: TGTGCCAGCAGTCGGTGGATGTCTGGAAACACCATATATTTT

abundance: few
len: 15
v_gene: TRBV6-2/TRBV6-3
j_gene: TRBJ2-7
d_gene: NA
CDR3aa: CASSYDVVLAYEQYF
CDR3nt: TGTGCCAGCAGTTACGACGTTGTGTTAGCCTACGAGCAGTACTTC

abundance: NA
len: 16
v_gene: TRBV5-1
j_gene: TRBJ2-3
d_gene: TRBD2
CDR3aa: CASSLVSGRGTDTQYF
CDR3nt: TGCGCCAGCAGCTTGGTTAGCGGGAGGGGCACAGATACGCAGTATTTT

abundance: NA
len: 16
v_gene: TRBV4-1
j_gene: TRBJ2-2
d_gene: NA
CDR3aa: CASSQRGTTNTGELFF
CDR3nt: TGCGCCAGCAGCCAACGCGGGACAACTAACACCGGGGAGCTGTTTTTT

abundance: NA
len: 14
v_gene: TRBV2
j_gene: TRBJ1-4
d_gene: TRBD1
CDR3aa: CATSVGQGYEKLFF
CDR3nt: TGTGCCACCTCGGTGGGACAGGGATACGAAAAACTGTTTTTT

abundance: few
len: 15
v_gene: TRBV28
j_gene: TRBJ2-7
d_gene: TRBD1
CDR3aa: CASSTPGQVTYEQYF
CDR3nt: TGTGCCAGCAGTACACCGGGACAGGTTACCTACGAGCAGTACTTC

abundance: NA
len: 13
v_gene: TRBV3-1
j_gene: TRBJ2-2
d_gene: NA
CDR3aa: CASSQGLAGELFF
CDR3nt: TGTGCCAGCAGCCAAGGACTAGCCGGGGAGCTGTTTTTT

abundance: few
len: 11
v_gene: TRBV10-3
j_gene: TRBJ2-5
d_gene: NA
CDR3aa: CAIGGAETQYF
CDR3nt: TGTGCCATCGGGGGCGCAGAGACCCAGTACTTC

abundance: few
len: 14
v_gene: TRBV5-6
j_gene: TRBJ2-7
d_gene: NA
CDR3aa: CASSFSGLGYEQYF
CDR3nt: TGTGCCAGCAGCTTCAGCGGGCTAGGTTACGAGCAGTACTTC

abundance: NA
len: 18
v_gene: TRBV21-1
j_gene: TRBJ2-5
d_gene: NA
CDR3aa: CASRYSGGDRVGQETQYF
CDR3nt: TGTGCCAGCCGCTACTCCGGGGGAGACCGAGTGGGGCAAGAGACCCAGTACTTC

abundance: once
len: 13
v_gene: TRBV24-1
j_gene: TRBJ2-7
d_gene: NA
CDR3aa: CATSDRGTNEQYF
CDR3nt: TGTGCCACCAGTGACCGGGGGACAAACGAGCAGTACTTC

abundance: NA
len: 14
v_gene: TRBV19
j_gene: TRBJ1-5
d_gene: NA
CDR3aa: CASSIAQGHQPQHF
CDR3nt: TGTGCCAGTAGTATAGCCCAGGGTCATCAGCCCCAGCATTTT

abundance: few
len: 15
v_gene: TRBV12-3/TRBV12-4
j_gene: TRBJ2-3
d_gene: TRBD1
CDR3aa: CASSQPGTGGDTQYF
CDR3nt: TGTGCCAGCAGTCAACCCGGGACAGGAGGAGATACGCAGTATTTT

abundance: few
len: 17
v_gene: TRBV13
j_gene: TRBJ1-4
d_gene: TRBD1
CDR3aa: CASSYGQGGWSDEKLFF
CDR3nt: TGTGCCAGCAGCTACGGACAGGGGGGGTGGTCCGATGAAAAACTGTTTTTT

abundance: NA
len: 20
v_gene: TRBV28
j_gene: TRBJ2-4
d_gene: NA
CDR3aa: CASSPSLILLALLAKNIQYF
CDR3nt: TGTGCCAGCAGTCCCTCTCTGATTCTCCTAGCTCTACTAGCCAAAAACATTCAGTACTTC

abundance: many
len: 17
v_gene: TRBV28
j_gene: TRBJ2-5
d_gene: TRBD2
CDR3aa: CANPAGLTHQIQETQYF
CDR3nt: TGTGCCAACCCAGCGGGACTAACGCACCAAATTCAAGAGACCCAGTACTTC

abundance: NA
len: 17
v_gene: TRBV11-3
j_gene: TRBJ1-6
d_gene: TRBD1
CDR3aa: CASSPRDRSSYNSPLHF
CDR3nt: TGTGCCAGCAGCCCCCGGGACAGGAGCTCCTATAATTCACCCCTCCACTTT

abundance: NA
len: 15
v_gene: TRBV4-3
j_gene: TRBJ1-5
d_gene: NA
CDR3aa: CASSQDRSRGQPQHF
CDR3nt: TGCGCCAGCAGCCAAGACAGATCCCGGGGCCAGCCCCAGCATTTT

abundance: NA
len: 13
v_gene: TRBV20-1
j_gene: TRBJ2-5
d_gene: NA
CDR3aa: CSAEGLGGETQYF
CDR3nt: TGCAGTGCGGAGGGACTTGGAGGAGAGACCCAGTACTTC

abundance: NA
len: 13
v_gene: TRBV6-5
j_gene: TRBJ1-4
d_gene: NA
CDR3aa: CASRRDAHEKLFF
CDR3nt: TGTGCCAGCAGAAGGGACGCTCATGAAAAACTGTTTTTT

abundance: few
len: 13
v_gene: TRBV7-9
j_gene: TRBJ2-1
d_gene: TRBD2
CDR3aa: CASSLGGGDEQFF
CDR3nt: TGTGCCAGCAGCCTGGGGGGAGGGGATGAGCAGTTCTTC

abundance: NA
len: 17
v_gene: TRBV28
j_gene: TRBJ2-1
d_gene: TRBD2
CDR3aa: CASSPFSGESSYNEQFF
CDR3nt: TGTGCCAGCAGCCCCTTTAGCGGGGAAAGCTCCTACAATGAGCAGTTCTTC

abundance: few
len: 16
v_gene: TRBV4-1
j_gene: TRBJ2-7
d_gene: TRBD2
CDR3aa: CASSQASGSPGYEQYF
CDR3nt: TGCGCCAGCAGCCAAGCTAGCGGGAGCCCCGGGTACGAGCAGTACTTC

abundance: NA
len: 14
v_gene: TRBV5-1
j_gene: TRBJ1-4
d_gene: NA
CDR3aa: CASSLWDGNEKLFF
CDR3nt: TGCGCCAGCAGCTTGTGGGACGGTAATGAAAAACTGTTTTTT